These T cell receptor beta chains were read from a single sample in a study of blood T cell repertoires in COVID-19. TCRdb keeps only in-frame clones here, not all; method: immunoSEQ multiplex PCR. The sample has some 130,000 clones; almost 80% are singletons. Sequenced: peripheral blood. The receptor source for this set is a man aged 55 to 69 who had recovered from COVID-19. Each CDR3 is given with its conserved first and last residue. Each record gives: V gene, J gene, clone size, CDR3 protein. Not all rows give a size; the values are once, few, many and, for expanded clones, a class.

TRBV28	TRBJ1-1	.	CASSSTGTGNSEAFF
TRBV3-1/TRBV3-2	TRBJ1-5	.	CASSPAISNQPQHF
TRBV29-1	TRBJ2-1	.	CSVENPLRGNEQFF
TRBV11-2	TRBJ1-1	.	CASTPGGVGTEAFF
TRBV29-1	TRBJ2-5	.	CSVVRNQETQYF
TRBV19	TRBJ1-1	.	CASSIGTGTEAFF
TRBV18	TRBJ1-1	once	CASSPSGGYEAFF
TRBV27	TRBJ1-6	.	CASSPLQGGNSPLHF
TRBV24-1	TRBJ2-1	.	CATGGEEQFF
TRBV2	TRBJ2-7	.	CASTGTSGRAEQYF
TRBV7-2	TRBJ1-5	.	CASSLRSNQPQHF
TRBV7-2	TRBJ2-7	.	CASSLVLGGSYEQYF
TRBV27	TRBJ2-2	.	CASSALPRQGYTGELFF
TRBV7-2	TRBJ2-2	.	CASSALAGGHTGELFF
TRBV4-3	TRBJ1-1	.	CASSQGQYTEAFF
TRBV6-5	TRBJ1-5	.	CASSTGPARGQPQHF
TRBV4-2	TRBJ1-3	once	CASSQDMGPSGNTIYF
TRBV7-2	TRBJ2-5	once	CASSLGVVTQYF
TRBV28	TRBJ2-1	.	CASSFLRGTSSYNEQFF
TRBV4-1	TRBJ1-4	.	CASSQGFRIATNEKLFF
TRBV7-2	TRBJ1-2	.	CASSNPTGTYGYTF
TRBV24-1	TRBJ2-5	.	CATSDPGRAQTQYF
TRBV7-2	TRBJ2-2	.	CASSEDSLFTGELFF
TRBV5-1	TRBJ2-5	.	CASSGRDRGQTQYF
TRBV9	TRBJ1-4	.	CASSVGGGTTNEKLFF
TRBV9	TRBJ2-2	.	CASSVGLRLAGDTGELFF
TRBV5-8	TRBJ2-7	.	CASSLVPGTYEQYF
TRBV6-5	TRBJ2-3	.	CASLAGGTDTQYF
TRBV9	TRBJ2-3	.	CASATGLSFTDTQYF
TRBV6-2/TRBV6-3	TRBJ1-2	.	CASSPRQGANYGYTF
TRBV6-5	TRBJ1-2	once	CASSLDGIDDIVYTF
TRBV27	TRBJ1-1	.	CASTTWRLNTEAFF
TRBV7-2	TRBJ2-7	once	CASSSRGTGTYEQYF
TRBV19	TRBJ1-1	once	CASSIKRGWAEAFF
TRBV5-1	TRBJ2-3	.	CASSLGPGQGGTDTQYF
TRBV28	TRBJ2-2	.	CASRGTRDTGELFF
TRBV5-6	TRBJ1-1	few	CASSRTGEAFF
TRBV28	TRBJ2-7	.	CASSPALAGDEEQYF
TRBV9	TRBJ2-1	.	CASSTRQGIHEQFF
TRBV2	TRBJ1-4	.	CASRGDRVTTNEKLFF
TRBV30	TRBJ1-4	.	CAWREPDGGPNEKLFF
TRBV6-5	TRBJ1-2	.	CASSYSRSRAYGYTF
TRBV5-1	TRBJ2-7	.	CASSTDTSGFYEQYF
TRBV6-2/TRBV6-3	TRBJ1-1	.	CASSYVRVGTSKAFF